The rows below give T cell receptor beta chains drawn from one sample of a study of T cells in Graves' hyperthyroidism and ophthalmopathy. TCRdb reprocessed the multiplex PCR reads via MiXCR and lists one record per CDR3 protein. The table records fewer than 350,000 distinct CDR3 sequences, roughly 18% of them present only once. Sequencing was performed on blood. These receptors were obtained from a woman aged 45-65 years with Graves' hyperthyroidism. CDR3s include the opening cysteine and the closing phenylalanine or tryptophan. D genes are given only for firm matches. Some rows have no size entry. The others give once, few or many, or a class for an expanded clone.

cdr3_nt cdr3_aa d_call clone_size j_call v_call
TGTGCCAGCAGCCAACCAGGACAGGCCGGCGGGCAGTACTTC CASSQPGQAGGQYF TRBD1 NA TRBJ2-7 TRBV4-2
TGCAGTGCTCCGGACCGGGCCAAAGATACGCAGTATTTT CSAPDRAKDTQYF NA NA TRBJ2-3 TRBV20-1
TGCGCCAGCAGCTTGGGGGACGCGAAATATGGCTACACCTTC CASSLGDAKYGYTF NA few TRBJ1-2 TRBV5-1
TGTGCCAGCAGTCCCGGACTAGCGGGAAAAGAGACCCAGTACTTC CASSPGLAGKETQYF TRBD2 NA TRBJ2-5 TRBV11-1
TGTGCCACCCTACTAGCGGGGGGTTTAAATTCCGGGGAGCTGTTTTTT CATLLAGGLNSGELFF TRBD2 few TRBJ2-2 TRBV10-3
TGTGCCAGCAGTTTAGAGGGCGGGGTAGCTGCGAACACCGGGGAGCTGTTTTTT CASSLEGGVAANTGELFF NA once TRBJ2-2 TRBV27
TGCGCCAGCAGCTTTTACGTTGGGAAGGTGAGATACAATGAGCAGTTCTTC CASSFYVGKVRYNEQFF NA many TRBJ2-1 TRBV5-1
TGTGCCAGCAGTTTGGCAGTCAGGAACACTGAAGCTTTCTTT CASSLAVRNTEAFF NA many TRBJ1-1 TRBV28
TGTGCCAGCAGTTATGATTGGGGGGCTAATGGCTACACCTTC CASSYDWGANGYTF NA few TRBJ1-2 TRBV6-1
TGTGCCAGCAGCCTCTCGTCAGATACGCAGTATTTT CASSLSSDTQYF NA many TRBJ2-3 TRBV5-4
TGTGCCAGCTCACCGGGGACAGGGAAAAGTAACAATGAGCAGTTCTTC CASSPGTGKSNNEQFF TRBD1 NA TRBJ2-1 TRBV18
TGTGCCAGCAGCTTAATCGGACAGGGGGCTAACGAGCAGTACTTC CASSLIGQGANEQYF TRBD1 many TRBJ2-7 TRBV11-1
TGTGCCAGCAGAGGCGGGCTGACAGGGGGTGAAGAGACCCAGTACTTC CASRGGLTGGEETQYF TRBD1 many TRBJ2-5 TRBV2
TGTGCCAGCAGTGCGCAGGGGGAGCACAATGAGCAGTTCTTC CASSAQGEHNEQFF TRBD1 many TRBJ2-1 TRBV6-1
TGTGCCAGCAGCAGCACAATACTAACTAGCGGGAGGGCGGTTGAGCAGTTCTTC CASSSTILTSGRAVEQFF TRBD2 many TRBJ2-1 TRBV11-2
TGTGCCAGCAGCTTGGCTGGGGGAGTCAATGAGCAGTTCTTC CASSLAGGVNEQFF NA many TRBJ2-1 TRBV5-5
TGTGCCAGTAGTGACGAAGCTGGGGCCTACGAGCAGTACTTC CASSDEAGAYEQYF NA NA TRBJ2-7 TRBV19
TGTGCCTGGAGTGTACTGTCGGAGGGCTACACCTTC CAWSVLSEGYTF NA many TRBJ1-2 TRBV30
TGTGCCAGCAGCTTGCAGGGGTACGAGCAGTTCTTC CASSLQGYEQFF NA many TRBJ2-1 TRBV11-2
TGTGCCAGCAGTGAACTTGGACAGGGGCATCAGCCCCAGCATTTT CASSELGQGHQPQHF TRBD1 NA TRBJ1-5 TRBV6-1
TGCAGTGCACCGGACAGGGTTGATGAGCAGTTCTTC CSAPDRVDEQFF TRBD1 few TRBJ2-1 TRBV20-1
TGTGCCAGCGCCCGATCTAGCGGAAGTGGGACAGATACGCAGTATTTT CASARSSGSGTDTQYF TRBD2 many TRBJ2-3 TRBV28
TGTGCCAGCAGCTTGGCCCGGAGCGGGAGACTCAATGAGCAGTTCTTC CASSLARSGRLNEQFF TRBD2 NA TRBJ2-1 TRBV5-8
TGTGCCAGCAGCCCCCGGGACGCCGGCACAGATACGCAGTATTTT CASSPRDAGTDTQYF NA few TRBJ2-3 TRBV7-9
TGTGCCAGCAGCCCGCCGAATTCCGGGGAGCTGTTTTTT CASSPPNSGELFF NA NA TRBJ2-2 TRBV7-3
TGTGCCACCAGCAGTCTCATGGGGCCGGGCCCATCTTACAATGAGCAGTTCTTC CATSSLMGPGPSYNEQFF NA NA TRBJ2-1 TRBV15
TGCAGTGTGTGGGGGGGGTGGAAAGGGTGGGTGAACACTGAAGCTTTCTTT CSVWGGWKGWVNTEAFF NA NA TRBJ1-1 TRBV20-1
TGTGCCAGCAGCCCTCGGGACAGTACGTATGGCTACACCTTC CASSPRDSTYGYTF TRBD1 few TRBJ1-2 TRBV7-9
TGTGCCAGCAGCTCTACGGACAGGGATGACTATGGCTACACCTTC CASSSTDRDDYGYTF TRBD1 NA TRBJ1-2 TRBV6-1
TGTGCCAGCAGCCCCCCCGGGTTTGGGGAAGCTTTCTTT CASSPPGFGEAFF NA NA TRBJ1-1 TRBV3-1
TGCAGCGTTGAAGATCGGACTTCGGCGAGAGGTGGCTATGGCTACACCTTC CSVEDRTSARGGYGYTF NA few TRBJ1-2 TRBV29-1
TGTGCCAGCAGCCCCCGAGGCCGCACAGGGAGCTACGAGCAGTACTTC CASSPRGRTGSYEQYF NA NA TRBJ2-7 TRBV28
TGCAGTGCTACCCAGGGCAGGGACACTGAAGCTTTCTTT CSATQGRDTEAFF NA many TRBJ1-1 TRBV20-1
TGCGCCAGCAGCTCGGACAGGGGGACGGTCCATGAGCAGTTCTTC CASSSDRGTVHEQFF TRBD1 NA TRBJ2-1 TRBV5-1
TGTGCCAGCAGTTTAGCGTCCACCACAGATACGCAGTATTTT CASSLASTTDTQYF NA many TRBJ2-3 TRBV12-3/TRBV12-4
TGTGCCAGCAGTTGGAGCGCGGGAGCAGATACGCAGTATTTT CASSWSAGADTQYF TRBD2 few TRBJ2-3 TRBV6-2/TRBV6-3
TGCGCCAGCGCCCTGACTAGCGGGCCCTACGAGCAGTACTTC CASALTSGPYEQYF TRBD2 few TRBJ2-7 TRBV4-1
TGTGCCAGCAGTAACCTCGGTCAGCCCCAGCATTTT CASSNLGQPQHF NA NA TRBJ1-5 TRBV12-3/TRBV12-4
TGTGCCAGCAGCTCCACGAGCTCCTACGAGCAGTACTTC CASSSTSSYEQYF NA NA TRBJ2-7 TRBV6-2/TRBV6-3
TGTGCCAGCAGTAACAGGGAACAAGAGACCCAGTACTTC CASSNREQETQYF NA many TRBJ2-5 TRBV7-9
TGTGCCAGCAGTTTTATGAAAGTGTGGGGACGACTAGCGGGAGGTGATGAGCAGTTCTTC CASSFMKVWGRLAGGDEQFF TRBD2 NA TRBJ2-1 TRBV12-3/TRBV12-4
TGCGCCAGCAGCCATGGACAGGGGGTAAACTATGGCTACACCTTC CASSHGQGVNYGYTF TRBD1 NA TRBJ1-2 TRBV4-1
TGTGCCAGCAGCTTAGAAGTGGGCACAGATACGCAGTATTTT CASSLEVGTDTQYF NA many TRBJ2-3 TRBV7-3
TGCAGCGTTGCCGGGACAGGGGACACTGAAGCTTTCTTT CSVAGTGDTEAFF TRBD1 many TRBJ1-1 TRBV29-1
TGTGCCAGCAGTTTAGGACAGGGGTTCTACGAGCAGTACTTC CASSLGQGFYEQYF TRBD1 many TRBJ2-7 TRBV5-1
TGTGCCAGCTCACCACAGGACAGCTTCTCTGGAAACACCATATATTTT CASSPQDSFSGNTIYF NA NA TRBJ1-3 TRBV18
TGCAGTGCTAGATCGGACAGGCTCCATCAGCCCCAGCATTTT CSARSDRLHQPQHF TRBD1 few TRBJ1-5 TRBV20-1
TGTGCCAGCAGCATCGGCGGTCCACAGGGGAAGACCCAGTACTTC CASSIGGPQGKTQYF TRBD1 few TRBJ2-5 TRBV2
TGTGCCAGTAGTCAAGAAATGAACTATGGCTACACCTTC CASSQEMNYGYTF NA NA TRBJ1-2 TRBV19
TGTGCCAGCAGTCCAGGACTCTCCTACGAGCAGTACTTC CASSPGLSYEQYF NA many TRBJ2-7 TRBV2